Listed here are 23 T cell receptor beta chains from one sample, sequenced in a study of shared clonotypes between healthy human individuals. Clones were read by immunoSEQ multiplex PCR, and TCRdb kept only the in-frame ones, dropping some. The sample lists hundreds of thousands of clones; approximately 96% were seen once. In the naive CD8 group, cells lacked CD45RO and were positively selected for CCR7, so terminally differentiated effector memory CD45RA+ cells were left out. The specimen sequenced was naive CD8+ T cells sorted from blood. The receptors here all came from a woman aged 25 to 45 in good health.

The CDR3 DNA reads TGCGCCAGATCGACAGGGGTAGCCTACGAGCAGTACTTC. This gives the protein CARSTGVAYEQYF. The V call is TRBV5-1, the J call TRBJ2-7; 8 nucleotides agree with TRBD1. The germline gives CDR1 SGHRS, CDR2 YFSETQ. The CDR3 sequence is 13 residues long. Trimming took 8 bases from V and 2 from J; bases not matched to a gene: 6.

This clone came up once. The V gene is TRBV27, the J gene TRBJ2-7; no reliable D call. V was clipped by 8 bases and J by 0 bases, with 8 bases between them. The germline CDR1 and CDR2 sequences are MNHEY and SMNVEV (reference sequence). There are 12 residues in the CDR3. The CDR3 region has the DNA TGTGCCAGCTACTCCAGCTCCTACGAGCAGTACTTC. This encodes CASYSSSYEQYF.

This clone appeared once. This chain links TRBV28 with TRBJ2-7; no reliable D call. V lost 2 bases and J 7 bases, leaving 18 bases between the germline ends. Germline V gene data show CDR1 as MDHEN and CDR2 as SYDVKM. The CDR3 is 15 amino acids. The CDR3 loop reads CASSLLYLKPREQYF. The CDR3 nucleotides read TGTGCCAGCAGTTTACTCTACTTAAAGCCGAGGGAGCAGTACTTC.

The chain has TRBV5-5 and TRBJ2-7; possible D gene TRBD1, 5 bases. The CDR3 runs to 16 residues. Trimming removed 0 bases at V and 1 base at J, with 14 bases between. Germline V gives CDR1 SGHKS, CDR2 YYEKEE (reference sequence). The CDR3 region is CASSLEVRVGSYEQYF. The CDR3 coding sequence is TGTGCCAGCAGCTTGGAGGTCAGGGTAGGGTCCTACGAGCAGTACTTC.

The chain combines TRBV5-4 with TRBJ1-3; the D gene is possibly TRBD1 (6 bases). Trimming pared 4 bases from V and 9 bases from J, leaving 20 bases between. CDR1 is SGHNT, CDR2 YYREEE, per germline (reference sequence). There are 15 residues in the CDR3. CDR3 sequence (DNA): TGTGCCAGCAGCCCCGAGCGGGGGCTCGTAGCCACCATATATTTT. Amino acids: CASSPERGLVATIYF. Complete variable domain (other parts from reference TRBV5-4 and TRBJ1-3): ETGVTQSPTHLIKTRGQQVTLRCSSQSGHNTVSWYQQALGQGPQFIFQYYREEENGRGNFPPRFSGLQFPNYSSELNVNALELDDSALYLCASSPERGLVATIYFGEGSWLTVV.

This clone was detected once. This chain links TRBV30 with TRBJ2-7, with 11 nucleotides matching TRBD1. Per the germline V gene, CDR1 is GTSNPN and CDR2 is SVGIG (reference sequence). The CDR3 has 13 residues. Trimming took 1 base from V and 4 from J; bases not matched to a gene: 0. CDR3 sequence: CAWSGDRGYEQYF. In nucleotides, the CDR3 is TGTGCCTGGAGTGGGGACAGGGGGTACGAGCAGTACTTC. Complete variable domain (other parts from reference TRBV30 and TRBJ2-7): SQTIHQWPATLVQPVGSPLSLECTVEGTSNPNLYWYRQAAGRGLQLLFYSVGIGQISSEVPQNLSASRPQDRQFILSSKKLLLSDSGFYLCAWSGDRGYEQYFGPGTRLTVT.

A few counts support this clone. The genes are TRBV5-1 and TRBJ2-7, with D hard to call. The germline gives CDR1 SGHRS, CDR2 YFSETQ. CDR3 length equals 14 residues. Trimming took 4 bases from V and 0 from J, leaving 11 bases between them. In DNA form, the CDR3 reads TGCGCCAGCAGCACCGTGACGGACTCCTACGAGCAGTACTTC. Translating it yields CASSTVTDSYEQYF.

This chain joins TRBV27 and TRBJ2-1; the D is unclear. The CDR3 length is 13 residues. Per the germline V gene, CDR1 is MNHEY and CDR2 is SMNVEV (reference sequence). The V gene lost 5 bases and the J gene lost 8 bases, with 13 bases spanning the gap. As DNA, the CDR3 is TGTGCCAGCAGTCCCACGAATAGATATGAGCAGTTCTTC. Translating gives CASSPTNRYEQFF.

The gene calls are TRBV14 and TRBJ1-2; D possibly corresponds to TRBD1 (5 bases). The CDR3 is 13 amino acids. Germline V gives CDR1 SGHDN, CDR2 FVKESK. Deletions cut 1 base from V and 3 bases from J, with 6 bases between. The CDR3 loop reads CASSQVRDYGYTF. The CDR3 DNA reads as TGTGCCAGCAGCCAAGTCAGGGACTATGGCTACACCTTC.

This chain connects TRBV14 to TRBJ1-5, with TRBD1 identical over 7 bases. Germline CDR1 reads SGHDN; CDR2 reads FVKESK. With 2 bases clipped from V and 7 bases from J, the junction kept 5 bases outside the gene matches. The CDR3 has 14 residues. The DNA for the CDR3 is TGTGCCAGCAGCCAAACAGGGGCGGTACAGCCCCAGCATTTT. Its protein product is CASSQTGAVQPQHF.

This chain uses TRBV21-1 with TRBJ2-1; TRBD2 is taken as the D call from the table, unchecked against the DNA. TRBV21-1 is described as a pseudogene. The CDR3 sequence is 8 residues long. The DNA of the CDR3 is TGTGCCAGCCAATGCGCCTTCTTC. This translates into CASQCAFF.

The genes are TRBV5-1 and TRBJ2-7; maybe TRBD2 (6 bases). V gave up 4 bases and J gave up 0 bases, with 11 bases separating them. The CDR3 runs 14 residues. The germline V gene encodes CDR1 SGHRS and CDR2 YFSETQ. This CDR3 reads CASSPRGISYEQYF. The CDR3 DNA reads TGCGCCAGCAGCCCTCGGGGGATCTCCTACGAGCAGTACTTC.

The rearrangement uses TRBV7-9 and TRBJ2-7; no reliable D call. This CDR3 has 14 amino acids. Trimming removed 5 bases at V and 6 bases at J, with 17 bases between. CDR1 and CDR2 from the germline V gene are SEHNR and FQNEAQ (reference sequence). In DNA, the CDR3 is TGTGCCAGCAGCACCCTGGTAGAGTTCGGCGAGCAGTACTTC. Amino acids: CASSTLVEFGEQYF.

This clone was detected only once. This chain links TRBV5-1 with TRBJ2-5; weak D call: TRBD1 (6 bases). In germline, CDR1 is SGHRS, CDR2 YFSETQ. The CDR3 has 12 residues. V gave up 6 bases and J gave up 5 bases, with 11 bases separating them. CDR3 nucleotide sequence: TGCGCCAGCACAGGGGTCCGGGAGACCCAGTACTTC. Its translation: CASTGVRETQYF.

This rearrangement joins TRBV13 to TRBJ2-5, with TRBD1 matching over 8 bases. The J call is uncertain, as TRBJ2-7 better fits the DNA end. Germline V lookup: CDR1 PRHDT, CDR2 FYEKMQ (reference sequence). This CDR3 has 16 residues. CDR3 bases: TGTGCCAGCAGCTCTCAGGACAGGGCGGGCACCTACGAGCAGTACTTC. This encodes CASSSQDRAGTYEQYF.

The gene calls are TRBV7-2 and TRBJ1-2; no clear D. The CDR3 consists of 13 residues. V was trimmed by 3 bases and J by 8 bases, leaving 13 bases between them. Germline loops: CDR1 SGHTA, CDR2 FQGNSA. The CDR3 DNA is TGTGCCAGCAGCTTTCTTTTGTCTGGCGGCTACACCTTC. It is translated as CASSFLLSGGYTF.

The V and J genes are TRBV5-1 and TRBJ2-7, with 9 nucleotides matching TRBD2. The CDR3 totals 14 residues. The junction had 1 base not matched to a gene; V was cut back by 0 bases and J by 3 bases. Germline V CDR1 and CDR2: SGHRS, YFSETQ. This CDR3 reads CASSLVAGDYEQYF. The CDR3 nucleotides are TGCGCCAGCAGCTTGGTAGCGGGAGACTACGAGCAGTACTTC.

The V gene is TRBV19, the J gene TRBJ2-2, with 9 bases identical to TRBD1. J gave up 2 bases and V 7 bases, and 14 bases lay outside the gene matches. Germline V CDR1 and CDR2: LNHDA, SQIVND (reference sequence). The CDR3 covers 18 residues. The CDR3 loop is CASTPGQGFVLNTGELFF. The CDR3 DNA reads TGTGCCAGTACCCCGGGACAGGGCTTTGTTTTAAACACCGGGGAGCTGTTTTTT.

The chain recombines TRBV14 with TRBJ2-7, with a possible D match to TRBD1 (6 bases). Trimming removed 1 base from V and 5 bases from J, with 9 bases in between. The CDR3 runs to 13 residues. Germline CDR1 is SGHDN and CDR2 is FVKESK. The chain's CDR3 is CASSQGRGNEQYF. The CDR3 region has the DNA TGTGCCAGCAGCCAAGGCAGGGGAAACGAGCAGTACTTC.

CDR3 residues: CAWRGESEQFF. The CDR3 DNA sequence: TGTGCCTGGAGGGGAGAGAGTGAGCAGTTCTTC. This chain joins TRBV30 and TRBJ2-1; maybe TRBD2 (5 bases). V was pared by 3 bases and J by 9 bases, with 9 bases between. The CDR3 runs 11 residues. CDR1 is GTSNPN and CDR2 is SVGIG in the germline V gene (reference sequence).

V gene TRBV29-1 combines with J gene TRBJ1-5; D gene ambiguous. Germline V gene data show CDR1 as SQVTM and CDR2 as ANQGSEA. The V end lost 4 bases, the J end lost 0 bases, and 7 bases lay between the germline ends. The CDR3 runs 13 residues. The CDR3 region has the DNA TGCAGCGTTGGGCCCGATAGCAATCAGCCCCAGCATTTT. It yields the protein CSVGPDSNQPQHF. The full variable domain, its missing parts supplied by reference TRBV29-1 and TRBJ1-5, is SAVISQKPSRDICQRGTSLTIQCQVDSQVTMMFWYRQQPGQSLTLIATANQGSEATYESGFVIDKFPISRPNLTFSTLTVSNMSPEDSSIYLCSVGPDSNQPQHFGDGTRLSIL.

DNA for the CDR3: TGTGCCAACCTAGAGGACAGGGAAGAGACCCAGTACTTC. It specifies CANLEDREETQYF. This chain uses TRBV2 with TRBJ2-5; 8 bases map to TRBD1. Per the germline V gene, CDR1 is SNHLY and CDR2 is FYNNEI. After removal of 10 bases from V and 3 bases from J, the junction contained 7 bases not matched to a gene. This CDR3 spans 13 amino acids.

CDR3 in amino acids: CASSFSQLMITEAFF. The CDR3 DNA sequence: TGTGCCAGCAGTTTTAGTCAGCTGATGATCACTGAAGCTTTCTTT. The V gene is TRBV28, the J gene TRBJ1-1; D is ambiguous. The length of the CDR3 is 15 residues. Germline CDR1 reads MDHEN; CDR2 reads SYDVKM. Trimming took 3 bases from V and 4 from J, leaving 15 bases between them.